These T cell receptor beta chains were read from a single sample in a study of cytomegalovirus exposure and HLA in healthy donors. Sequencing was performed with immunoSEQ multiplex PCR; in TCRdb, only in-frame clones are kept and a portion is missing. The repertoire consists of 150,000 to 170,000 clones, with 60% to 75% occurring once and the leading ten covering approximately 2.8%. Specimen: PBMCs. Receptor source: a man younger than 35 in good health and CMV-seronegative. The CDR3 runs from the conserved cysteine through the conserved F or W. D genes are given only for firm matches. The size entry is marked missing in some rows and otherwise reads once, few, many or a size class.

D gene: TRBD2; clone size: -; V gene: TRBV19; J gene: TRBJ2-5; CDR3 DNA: TGTGCCAGTAGTACGCCCGGGACTAGCGGCCAAGAGACCCAGTACTTC; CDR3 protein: CASSTPGTSGQETQYF
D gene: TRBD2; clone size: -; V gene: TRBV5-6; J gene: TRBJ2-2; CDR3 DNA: TGTGCCAGCAGCTTAATTACTAGCGGCACCGGGGAGCTGTTTTTT; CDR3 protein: CASSLITSGTGELFF
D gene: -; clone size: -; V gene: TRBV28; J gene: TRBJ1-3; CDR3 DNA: TGTGCCAGCAGTTTCGAGGTGGTGAGGAACACCATATATTTT; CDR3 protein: CASSFEVVRNTIYF
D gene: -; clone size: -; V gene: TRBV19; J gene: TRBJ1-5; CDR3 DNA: TGTGCCAGTAGTATATCGCGGAATCAGCCCCAGCATTTT; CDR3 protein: CASSISRNQPQHF
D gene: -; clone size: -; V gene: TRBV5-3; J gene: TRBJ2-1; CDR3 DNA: TGTGCCAGAAGCCCGGCAGGGAGGATCAATGAGCAGTTCTTC; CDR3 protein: CARSPAGRINEQFF
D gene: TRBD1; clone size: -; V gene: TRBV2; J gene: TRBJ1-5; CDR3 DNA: TGTGCCAGCAGTGAAAGACAGGGCGATCAGCCCCAGCATTTT; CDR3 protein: CASSERQGDQPQHF
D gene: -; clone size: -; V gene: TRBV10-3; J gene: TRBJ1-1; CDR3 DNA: TGTGCCATCAGTGAGTCCGGGATTGAAGCTTTCTTT; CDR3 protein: CAISESGIEAFF
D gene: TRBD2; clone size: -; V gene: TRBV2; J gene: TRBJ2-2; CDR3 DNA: TGTGCCAGCAACCTAGCGGGGGGGCCGGGCACCGGGGAGCTGTTTTTT; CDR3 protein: CASNLAGGPGTGELFF
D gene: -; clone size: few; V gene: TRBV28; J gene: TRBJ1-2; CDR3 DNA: TGTGCCAGCAGTCTAGACAGGTATTCGGCTAACTATGGCTACACCTTC; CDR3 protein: CASSLDRYSANYGYTF
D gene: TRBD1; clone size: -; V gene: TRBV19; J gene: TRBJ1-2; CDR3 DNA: TGTGCCAGTAGTCCGTTGGACAGGGAGGATCATGGCTACACCTTC; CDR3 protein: CASSPLDREDHGYTF
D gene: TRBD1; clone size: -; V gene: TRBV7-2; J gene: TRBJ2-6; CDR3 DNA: TGTGCCAGCAGCTTGACAGGGACCGGGGCCAACGTCCTGACTTTC; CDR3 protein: CASSLTGTGANVLTF
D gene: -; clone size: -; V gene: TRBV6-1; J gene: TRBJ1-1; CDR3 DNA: TGTGCCAGCACGACCGTAGCAGGGCTTAACACTGAAGCTTTCTTT; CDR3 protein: CASTTVAGLNTEAFF
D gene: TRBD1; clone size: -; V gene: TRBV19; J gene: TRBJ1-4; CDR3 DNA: TGTGCCAGTAGTATGGACGGGACAGTTCATGAAAAACTGTTTTTT; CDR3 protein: CASSMDGTVHEKLFF
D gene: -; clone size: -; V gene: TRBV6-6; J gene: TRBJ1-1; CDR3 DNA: TGTGCCAGCATGGTGGAGGGAAGGGTCACTGAAGCTTTCTTT; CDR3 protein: CASMVEGRVTEAFF
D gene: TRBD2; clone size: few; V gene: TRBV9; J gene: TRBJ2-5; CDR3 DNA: TGTGCCAGCAGCGTCGGACTAGCGCAATCCCAAGAGACCCAGTACTTC; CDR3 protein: CASSVGLAQSQETQYF
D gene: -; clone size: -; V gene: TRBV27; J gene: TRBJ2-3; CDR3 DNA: TGTGCCAGCAGTTTAATACAGGGCACCGATACGCAGTATTTT; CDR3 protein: CASSLIQGTDTQYF
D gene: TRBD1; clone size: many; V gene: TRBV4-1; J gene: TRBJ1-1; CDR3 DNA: TGCGCCAGCGAGGGACAGGATATAGGGAACACTGAAGCTTTCTTT; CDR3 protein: CASEGQDIGNTEAFF
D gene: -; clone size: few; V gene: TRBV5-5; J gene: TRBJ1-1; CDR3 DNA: TGTGCCAGCAGACGTTCCGGGGGGGGCCTGAACACTGAAGCTTTCTTT; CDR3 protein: CASRRSGGGLNTEAFF
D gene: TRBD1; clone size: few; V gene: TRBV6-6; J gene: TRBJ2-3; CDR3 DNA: TGTGCCAGCAGAAAGGACAGGGGTACCACAGATACGCAGTATTTT; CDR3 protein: CASRKDRGTTDTQYF
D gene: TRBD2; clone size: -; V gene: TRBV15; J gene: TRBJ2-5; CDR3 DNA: TGTGCCACCAGCAGTCGTTTAGGACTAGCGGGGGGCCAACGGGGCCAAGAGACCCAGTACTTC; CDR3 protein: CATSSRLGLAGGQRGQETQYF
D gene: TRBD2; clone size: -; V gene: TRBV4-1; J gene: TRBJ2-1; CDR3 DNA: TGCGCCAGCAGCCAAGGACTAGCGGGCATGAATGAGCAGTTCTTC; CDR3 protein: CASSQGLAGMNEQFF
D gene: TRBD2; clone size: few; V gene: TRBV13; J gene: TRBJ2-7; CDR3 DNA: TGTGCCAGCAGCTATACGGGGGGAACCTACGAGCAGTACTTC; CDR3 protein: CASSYTGGTYEQYF
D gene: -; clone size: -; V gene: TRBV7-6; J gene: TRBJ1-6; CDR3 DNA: TGTGCCAGCAGCTTAGCTCTCGGGAGTGACTCACCCCTCCACTTT; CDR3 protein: CASSLALGSDSPLHF
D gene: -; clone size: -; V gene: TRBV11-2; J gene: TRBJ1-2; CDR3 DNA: TGTGCCAGCAGCTTATCCCAGGCTAACTATGGCTACACCTTC; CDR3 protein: CASSLSQANYGYTF
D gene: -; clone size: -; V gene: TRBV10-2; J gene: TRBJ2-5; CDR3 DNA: TGCGCCAGCAGTCTGGGACGGGGGAGCCAAGAGACCCAGTACTTC; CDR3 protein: CASSLGRGSQETQYF
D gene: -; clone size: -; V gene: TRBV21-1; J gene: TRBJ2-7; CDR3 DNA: TGTGCCAGCAGCAGTTGGGCGGGTTCCTCCTACGAGCAGTACTTC; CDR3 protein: CASSSWAGSSYEQYF
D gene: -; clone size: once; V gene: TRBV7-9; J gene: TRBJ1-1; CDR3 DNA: TGTGCCAGCAGCTTACCCCGGGGACATCCGGACGCTGAAGCTTTCTTT; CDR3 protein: CASSLPRGHPDAEAFF
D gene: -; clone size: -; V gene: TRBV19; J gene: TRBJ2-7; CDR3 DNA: TGTGCCAGTAGTATTCTTGGCCAGGCCCACTCCTACGAGCAGTACTTC; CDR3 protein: CASSILGQAHSYEQYF
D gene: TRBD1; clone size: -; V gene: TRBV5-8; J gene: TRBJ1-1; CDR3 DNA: TGTGCCAGCAGCTCAAGAAAGAGGACAGGGCCCACTGAAGCTTTCTTT; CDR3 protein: CASSSRKRTGPTEAFF
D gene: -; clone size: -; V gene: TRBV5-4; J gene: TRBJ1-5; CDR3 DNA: TGTGCCAGCAGCTTGGGCGGGGCGGTCAATCAGCCCCAGCATTTT; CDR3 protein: CASSLGGAVNQPQHF
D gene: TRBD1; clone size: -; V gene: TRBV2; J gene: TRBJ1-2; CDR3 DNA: TGTGCCAGCACCTATATGACAGGGAACTATGGCTACACCTTC; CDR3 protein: CASTYMTGNYGYTF
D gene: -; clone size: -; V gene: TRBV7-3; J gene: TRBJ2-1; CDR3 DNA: TGTGCCAGCAGCTCCAGGGGTAGCCTAATGTTTGAGCAGTTCTTC; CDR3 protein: CASSSRGSLMFEQFF
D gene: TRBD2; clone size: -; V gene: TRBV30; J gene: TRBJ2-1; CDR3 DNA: TGTGCCTGTTCCAAGGGGAGGGCAGGGAAACACAATGAGCAGTTCTTC; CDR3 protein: CACSKGRAGKHNEQFF
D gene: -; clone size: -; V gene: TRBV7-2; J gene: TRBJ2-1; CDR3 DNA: TGTGCCAGCAGCCCACTAGCCGGGGGGCAACTTGAGCAGTTCTTC; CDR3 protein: CASSPLAGGQLEQFF
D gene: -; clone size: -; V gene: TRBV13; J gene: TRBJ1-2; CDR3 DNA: TGTGCCAGCAGCTTAAGGGGGTACTATGGCTACACCTTC; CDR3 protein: CASSLRGYYGYTF
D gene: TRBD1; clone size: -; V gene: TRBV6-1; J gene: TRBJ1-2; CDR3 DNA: TGTGCCAGCAGGGGGCGACAGGGGGCTGGTGGCTACACCTTC; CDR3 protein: CASRGRQGAGGYTF
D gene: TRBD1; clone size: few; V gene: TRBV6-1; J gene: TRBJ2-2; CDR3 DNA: TGTGCCAGCAGCGGGACAGGGGGGAACACCGGGGAGCTGTTTTTT; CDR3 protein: CASSGTGGNTGELFF
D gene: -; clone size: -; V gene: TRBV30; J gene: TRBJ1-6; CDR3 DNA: TGTGCCTGGAGTCGGTCGGGGGTGGATAATTCACCCCTCCACTTT; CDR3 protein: CAWSRSGVDNSPLHF
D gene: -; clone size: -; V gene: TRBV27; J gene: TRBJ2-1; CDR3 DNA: TGTGCCAGCAGAGGAGGCACCCCCTACAATGAGCAGTTCTTC; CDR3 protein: CASRGGTPYNEQFF
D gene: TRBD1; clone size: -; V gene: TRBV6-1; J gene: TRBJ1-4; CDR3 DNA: TGTGCCAGCACCATGGGACAGGGTGGGGAAAAACTGTTTTTT; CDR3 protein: CASTMGQGGEKLFF
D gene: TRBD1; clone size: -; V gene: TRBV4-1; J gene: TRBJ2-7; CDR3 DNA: TGCGCCAGCAGCCAGATCGGACAGGGGATTGGCGAGCAGTACTTC; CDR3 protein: CASSQIGQGIGEQYF
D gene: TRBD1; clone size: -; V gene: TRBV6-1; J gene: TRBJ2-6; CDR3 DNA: TGTGCCAGCAGCGAGACAGGGGACGGGGCCAACGTCCTGACTTTC; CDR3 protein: CASSETGDGANVLTF
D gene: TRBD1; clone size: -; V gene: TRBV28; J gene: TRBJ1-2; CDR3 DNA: TGTGCCAGCGCATCCCCTCAGGGGGCTCCGGGGTCCTATGGCTACACCTTC; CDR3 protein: CASASPQGAPGSYGYTF
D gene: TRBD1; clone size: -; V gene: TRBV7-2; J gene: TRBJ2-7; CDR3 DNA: TGTGCCAGCAGCTATCAGACAGGGGCGAGCTCCTACGAGCAGTACTTC; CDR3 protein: CASSYQTGASSYEQYF
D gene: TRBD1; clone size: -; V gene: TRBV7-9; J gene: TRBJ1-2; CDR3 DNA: TGTGCCAGCAGCTTCGGCGGACAGGGGGCAGGAAGATATGGCTACACCTTC; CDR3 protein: CASSFGGQGAGRYGYTF